This T cell receptor beta chain was identified during a study of cytomegalovirus exposure and HLA in healthy donors. Study-wide results and caveats: Most TCR sequences were rare, but some public TCRs occurred in many donors.

With regard to this clone: What it binds is not known.

Researchers ran the PCR with 60 Vbeta and 13 Jbeta primers. The protocol was immunoSEQ multiplex PCR, while the TCRdb copy is restricted to in-frame clones and leaves out a portion. The data show 100,000 to 120,000 clones, 70% to 80% seen once. The germline V gene has CDR1 MNHEY and CDR2 SVGAGI. CDR3 length: 11 amino acids. The V and J ends lost 5 bases and 4 bases respectively, with 6 bases between them. What was sequenced was PBMCs. The chain is built from TRBV6-5 and TRBJ2-7; D gene unclear. The sequence derives from a man aged 40-50 years in good health and CMV-seronegative. CDR3 sequence (DNA): TGTGCCAGCAGTACAGAATACGAGCAGTACTTC. It translates to CASSTEYEQYF.